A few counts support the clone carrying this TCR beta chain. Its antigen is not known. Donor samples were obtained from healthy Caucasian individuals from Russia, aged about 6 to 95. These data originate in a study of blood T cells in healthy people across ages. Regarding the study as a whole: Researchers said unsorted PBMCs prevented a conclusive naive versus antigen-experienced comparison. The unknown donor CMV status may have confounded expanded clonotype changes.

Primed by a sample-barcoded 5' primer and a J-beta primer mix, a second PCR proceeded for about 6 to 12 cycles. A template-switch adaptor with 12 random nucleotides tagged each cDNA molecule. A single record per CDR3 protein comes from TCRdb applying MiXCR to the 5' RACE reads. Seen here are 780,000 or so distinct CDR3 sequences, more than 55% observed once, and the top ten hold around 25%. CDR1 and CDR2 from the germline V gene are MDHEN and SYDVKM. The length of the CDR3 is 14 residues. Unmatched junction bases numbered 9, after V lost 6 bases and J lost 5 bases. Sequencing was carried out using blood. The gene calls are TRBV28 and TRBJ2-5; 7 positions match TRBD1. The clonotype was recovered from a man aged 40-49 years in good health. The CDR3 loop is CASRNSGGLETQYF. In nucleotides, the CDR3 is TGTGCCAGCAGAAACTCAGGGGGTTTGGAGACCCAGTACTTC.